This TCR beta chain stems from a study of Ad26.COV2.S vaccination and SARS-CoV-2 variants. Sequencing used immunoSEQ multiplex PCR; TCRdb keeps in-frame clones, though not all of them. The sample lists about 460,000 clones; about 89% were seen once. The sample holds a few counts of this clone. Other DNA sequences in the same sample also yield this CDR3. Described treatment: roughly 19 received Ad26.COV2.S at low or high dose, single or two shots; 5 received placebo; per-sample allocation not given. Repertoires come from day 63 after the first vaccine or placebo injection. CDR1 is LGHDT and CDR2 is YNNKEL in the germline V gene (reference sequence). The CDR3 sequence is 13 residues long. V lost 1 base to trimming and J lost 4 bases, with 5 bases between them.

The TCR sequence derives from a person between 18 and 65 years old who received the Ad26.COV2.S COVID-19 vaccine or a placebo. The chain recombines TRBV3-1 (or the pseudogene TRBV3-2) with TRBJ1-5; unclear D gene. The source was peripheral blood, collected in a trial of Ad26.COV2.S vaccine versus placebo. CDR3 in DNA: TGTGCCAGCAGCCAAGGAGGAAATCAGCCCCAGCATTTT. This sequence encodes CASSQGGNQPQHF.